Listed below are T cell receptor beta chains from one sample, sequenced in a study of vaccination and CD4 T cells after COVID-19. No antigen has been identified for these receptors. TCRdb independently ran MiXCR on the PCR reads; one entry per CDR3 protein. The sample shows some 7,300 distinct CDR3 sequences, about two fifths of them seen only once. Input material: CD4+ T cells from blood, cultured in vitro. These receptors came from a human donor in good health. The CDR3 runs from the conserved cysteine through the conserved F or W. Fields, in order: clone size, V gene, D gene, J gene, CDR3 DNA, CDR3 protein. A D gene is named only where the DNA matches it firmly. Clone size is shown for a subset of rows, as once, few, many or a class of expanded clone.

abundance: few; v_gene: TRBV7-8; d_gene: .; j_gene: TRBJ2-7; CDR3nt: TGTGCCAGCAGCTTTACCGACAGTCTCTTGTCGAATTACGAGCAGTACTTC; CDR3aa: CASSFTDSLLSNYEQYF
abundance: .; v_gene: TRBV20-1; d_gene: .; j_gene: TRBJ1-1; CDR3nt: TGCAGTGCTAGAGTTTCCATGAACACTGAAGCTTTCTTT; CDR3aa: CSARVSMNTEAFF
abundance: few; v_gene: TRBV7-6; d_gene: .; j_gene: TRBJ1-6; CDR3nt: TGTGCCAGCAGCTTAAAGATGCGGGCTGTTTTTTATTCACCCCTCCACTTT; CDR3aa: CASSLKMRAVFYSPLHF
abundance: .; v_gene: TRBV7-2; d_gene: .; j_gene: TRBJ1-1; CDR3nt: TGTGCCAGCAGCCGGGACCGTATGAACACTGAAGCTTTCTTT; CDR3aa: CASSRDRMNTEAFF
abundance: once; v_gene: TRBV25-1; d_gene: .; j_gene: TRBJ2-2; CDR3nt: TGTGCCAGCAGCCTAACAGGATTCGGGGAGCTGTTTTTT; CDR3aa: CASSLTGFGELFF
abundance: .; v_gene: TRBV6-5; d_gene: .; j_gene: TRBJ1-1; CDR3nt: TGTGCCAGCAGTTACGGGGACACTGAAGCTTTCTTT; CDR3aa: CASSYGDTEAFF
abundance: .; v_gene: TRBV12-3/TRBV12-4; d_gene: .; j_gene: TRBJ1-5; CDR3nt: TGTGCCAGCAGTTTAGTGAGCCAGATCGGGCGTCAGGTCGTACAGCCCCAGCATTTT; CDR3aa: CASSLVSQIGRQVVQPQHF
abundance: .; v_gene: TRBV10-1; d_gene: .; j_gene: TRBJ2-3; CDR3nt: TGCGCCAGCAGTGTAGGGAACGGCAACACAGATACGCAGTATTTT; CDR3aa: CASSVGNGNTDTQYF
abundance: few; v_gene: TRBV27; d_gene: TRBD2; j_gene: TRBJ2-3; CDR3nt: TGTGCCAGCGGGGGACTAGCGGGGGGTGATACGCAGTATTTT; CDR3aa: CASGGLAGGDTQYF
abundance: .; v_gene: TRBV7-6; d_gene: .; j_gene: TRBJ1-1; CDR3nt: TGTGCCAGCAGCTTTGATAGGTTAACTGAAGCTTTCTTT; CDR3aa: CASSFDRLTEAFF
abundance: .; v_gene: TRBV6-5; d_gene: TRBD1; j_gene: TRBJ1-1; CDR3nt: TGTGCCAGCAGTTCCCCGACAGGGTTCAACACTGAAGCTTTCTTT; CDR3aa: CASSSPTGFNTEAFF
abundance: .; v_gene: TRBV28; d_gene: .; j_gene: TRBJ1-2; CDR3nt: TGTGCCAGCACCACAGAGGATGGCTACACCTTC; CDR3aa: CASTTEDGYTF
abundance: .; v_gene: TRBV20-1; d_gene: .; j_gene: TRBJ2-1; CDR3nt: TGCAGTGCTAGAGATCTTCTGACAGAAGGGCAGTTCTTC; CDR3aa: CSARDLLTEGQFF